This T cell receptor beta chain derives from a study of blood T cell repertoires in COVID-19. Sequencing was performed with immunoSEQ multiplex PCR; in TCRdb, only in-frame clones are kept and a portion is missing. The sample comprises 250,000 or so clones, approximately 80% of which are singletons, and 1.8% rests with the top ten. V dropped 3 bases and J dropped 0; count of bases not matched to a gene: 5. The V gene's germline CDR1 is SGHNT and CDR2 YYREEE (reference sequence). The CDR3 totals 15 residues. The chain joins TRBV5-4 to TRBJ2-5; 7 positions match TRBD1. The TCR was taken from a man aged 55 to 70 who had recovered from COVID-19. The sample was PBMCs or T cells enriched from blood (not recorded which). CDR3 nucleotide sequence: TGTGCCAGCAGCTCCGGGACAGCTAACCAAGAGACCCAGTACTTC. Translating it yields CASSSGTANQETQYF.